This T cell receptor (beta chain) was recorded in a study of beta chain features in type 1 diabetes. Study findings and constraints: The question left open here concerned HLA type influencing TCRB rearrangement.

With regard to this clone: Its cognate antigen is unknown.

Since all of the isolated RNA was reverse transcribed, expressed TCRB transcripts were what got sequenced. Sequencing used immunoSEQ multiplex PCR; TCRdb keeps in-frame clones, though not all of them. Among some 160,000 clones listed, 9% to 10% were seen once. Trimming shortened V by 4 bases and J by 7 bases, and 18 bases separated the two germline ends. Per germline, CDR1 SGHRS and CDR2 YFSETQ. This CDR3 comprises 14 residues. The TCR originated in a woman under 30 in good health. V gene TRBV5-1 combines with J gene TRBJ2-7; tentative D call: TRBD2 (6 bases). The sample consisted of central memory CD4+ T cells from blood. The CDR3 here is CASSREHQPLEQYF. The CDR3 DNA follows: TGCGCCAGCAGCCGGGAGCATCAGCCACTTGAGCAGTACTTC.